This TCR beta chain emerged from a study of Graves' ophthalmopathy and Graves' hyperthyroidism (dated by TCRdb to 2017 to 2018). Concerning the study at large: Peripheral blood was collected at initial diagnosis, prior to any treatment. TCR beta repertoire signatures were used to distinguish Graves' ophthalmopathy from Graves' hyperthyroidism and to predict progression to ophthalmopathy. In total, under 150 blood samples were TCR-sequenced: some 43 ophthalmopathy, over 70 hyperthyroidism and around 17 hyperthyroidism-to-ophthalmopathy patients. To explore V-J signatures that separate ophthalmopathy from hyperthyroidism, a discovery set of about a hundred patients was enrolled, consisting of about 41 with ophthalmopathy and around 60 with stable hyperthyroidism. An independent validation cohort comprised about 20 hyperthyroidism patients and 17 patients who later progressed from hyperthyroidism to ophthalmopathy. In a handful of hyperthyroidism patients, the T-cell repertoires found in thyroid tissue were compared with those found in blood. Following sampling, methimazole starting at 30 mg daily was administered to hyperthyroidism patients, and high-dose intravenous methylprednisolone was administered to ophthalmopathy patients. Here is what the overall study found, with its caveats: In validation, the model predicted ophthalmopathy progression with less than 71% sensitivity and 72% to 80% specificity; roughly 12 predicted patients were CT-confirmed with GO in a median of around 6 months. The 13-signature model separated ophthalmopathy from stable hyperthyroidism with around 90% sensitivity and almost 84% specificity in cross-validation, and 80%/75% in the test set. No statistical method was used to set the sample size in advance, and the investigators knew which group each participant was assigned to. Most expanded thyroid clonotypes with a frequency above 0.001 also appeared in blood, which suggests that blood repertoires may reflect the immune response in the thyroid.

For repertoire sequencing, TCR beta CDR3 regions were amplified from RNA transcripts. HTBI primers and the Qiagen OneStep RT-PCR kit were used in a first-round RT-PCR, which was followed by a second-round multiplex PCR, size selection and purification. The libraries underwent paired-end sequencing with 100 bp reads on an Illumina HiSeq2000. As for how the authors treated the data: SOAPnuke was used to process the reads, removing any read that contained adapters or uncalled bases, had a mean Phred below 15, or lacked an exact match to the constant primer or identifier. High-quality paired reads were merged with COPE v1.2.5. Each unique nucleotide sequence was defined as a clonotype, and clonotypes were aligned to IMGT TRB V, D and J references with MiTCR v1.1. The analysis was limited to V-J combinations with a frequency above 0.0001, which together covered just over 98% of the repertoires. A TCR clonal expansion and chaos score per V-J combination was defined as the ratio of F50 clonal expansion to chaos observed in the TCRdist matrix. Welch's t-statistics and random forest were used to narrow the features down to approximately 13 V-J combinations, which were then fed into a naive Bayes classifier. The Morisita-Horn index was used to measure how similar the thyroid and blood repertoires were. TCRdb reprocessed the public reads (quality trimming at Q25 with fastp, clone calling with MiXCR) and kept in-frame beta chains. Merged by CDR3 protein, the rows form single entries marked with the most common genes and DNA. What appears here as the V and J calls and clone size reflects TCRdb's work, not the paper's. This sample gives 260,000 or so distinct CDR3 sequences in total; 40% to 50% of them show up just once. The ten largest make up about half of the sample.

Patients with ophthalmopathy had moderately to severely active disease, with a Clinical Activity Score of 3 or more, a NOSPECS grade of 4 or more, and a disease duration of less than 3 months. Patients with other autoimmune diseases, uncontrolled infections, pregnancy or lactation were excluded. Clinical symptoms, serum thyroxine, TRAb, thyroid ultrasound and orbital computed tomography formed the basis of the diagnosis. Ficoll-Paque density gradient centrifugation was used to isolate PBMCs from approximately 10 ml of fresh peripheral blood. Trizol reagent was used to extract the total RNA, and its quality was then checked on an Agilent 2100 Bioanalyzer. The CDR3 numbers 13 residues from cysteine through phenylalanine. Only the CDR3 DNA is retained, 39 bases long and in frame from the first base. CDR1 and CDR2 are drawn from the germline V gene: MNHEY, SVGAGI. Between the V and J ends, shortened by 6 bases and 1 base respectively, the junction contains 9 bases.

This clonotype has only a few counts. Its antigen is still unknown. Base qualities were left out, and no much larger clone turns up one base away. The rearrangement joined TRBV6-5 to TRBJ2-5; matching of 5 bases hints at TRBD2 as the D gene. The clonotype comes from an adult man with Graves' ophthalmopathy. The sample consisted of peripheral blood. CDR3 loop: CASSVDSQETQYF. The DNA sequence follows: TGTGCCAGCAGCGTGGACTCCCAAGAGACCCAGTACTTC.